A single T cell receptor beta chain is shown here with its context. Its antigen is not known. This entry belongs to a study of shared clonotypes between healthy human individuals. The overall study: Per-donor plates numbered three CD4 naive, three CD4 memory, two CD8 naive and one CD8 memory.

The CDR3 contains 11 residues. V was trimmed by 6 bases and J by 7 bases, leaving 10 bases between them. CDR1 and CDR2 from the germline V gene are DFQATT and SNEGSKA (reference sequence). Into CD45RA+ naive and CD45RA-negative memory subsets, the CD4+ cells were split. Using immunoSEQ multiplex PCR, the repertoire was profiled, and TCRdb retains in-frame clones only, with some absent. The table lists 2 million to 3 million clones, approximately 94% of them singletons. Points from the study as a whole: Larger richness was generally estimated for naive than memory subsets.

The receptor was derived from a man between 18 and 35 years old in good health. Some clones in this sample may be carry-over from other donors' samples. V is TRBV20-1 and J is TRBJ1-5; D call uncertain. The material sequenced was naive CD4+ T cells from PBMCs. Described subset: CD45RA+ positively selected. Here the CDR3 reads CSAALGQPQHF. The CDR3, as DNA: TGCAGTGCGGCCCTGGGGCAGCCCCAGCATTTT.